The clone carrying this T cell receptor (beta chain) has more than one count but fewer than ten. Compared with germline, one end of the junction differs, possibly owing to a read error. The sample is drawn from a study of blood T cells in healthy people across ages. A sample-barcoded 5' primer and a J-beta primer mix were used in a second PCR of roughly 6 to 11 cycles. From the 5' RACE reads, TCRdb called clonotypes with MiXCR, one entry per CDR3 protein. The table lists almost 1 million distinct CDR3 sequences, 51% of them singletons. The CDR3 sequence is 15 residues long. Germline CDR1 is SGHTA and CDR2 is FQGNSA.

This TCR was sampled from a woman aged 55-69 years in good health. Specimen: blood. The J gene is TRBJ2-3, the V gene TRBV7-2; D possibly corresponds to TRBD2 (7 bases). CDR3 region: CASTLGGGSTDTQYF. As DNA, the CDR3 is TGTGCCAGCACCTTAGGGGGGGGGTCCACAGATACGCAGTATTTT.